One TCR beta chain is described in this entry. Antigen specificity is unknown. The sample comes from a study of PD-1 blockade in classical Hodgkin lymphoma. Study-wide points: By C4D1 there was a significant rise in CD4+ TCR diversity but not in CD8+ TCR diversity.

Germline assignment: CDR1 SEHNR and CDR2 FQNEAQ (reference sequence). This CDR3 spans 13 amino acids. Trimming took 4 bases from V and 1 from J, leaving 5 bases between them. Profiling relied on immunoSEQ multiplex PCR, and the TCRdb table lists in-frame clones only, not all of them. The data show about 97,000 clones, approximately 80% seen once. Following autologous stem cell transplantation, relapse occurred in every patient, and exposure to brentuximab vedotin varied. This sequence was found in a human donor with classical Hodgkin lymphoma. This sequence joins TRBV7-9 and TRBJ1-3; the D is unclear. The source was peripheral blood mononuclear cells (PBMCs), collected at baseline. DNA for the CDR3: TGTGCCAGCAGCTCCGGTTCTGGAAACACCATATATTTT. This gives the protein CASSSGSGNTIYF.